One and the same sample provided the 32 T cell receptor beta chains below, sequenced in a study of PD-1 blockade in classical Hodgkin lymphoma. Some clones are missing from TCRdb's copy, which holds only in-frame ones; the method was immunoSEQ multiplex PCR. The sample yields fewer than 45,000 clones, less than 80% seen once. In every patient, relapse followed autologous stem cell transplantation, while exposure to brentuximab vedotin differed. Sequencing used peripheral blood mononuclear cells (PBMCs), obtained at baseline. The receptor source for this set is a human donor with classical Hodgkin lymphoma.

This CDR3 is CASSLGWGGSNQPQHF. The CDR3 DNA reads as TGTGCCAGCAGCTTAGGTTGGGGTGGGAGCAATCAGCCCCAGCATTTT. The chain is built from TRBV7-8 and TRBJ1-5; D gene uncertain. The germline gives CDR1 SGHVS, CDR2 FQNEAQ. This CDR3 has 16 residues. Trimming stripped 1 base from V and 1 base from J, with 11 bases between.

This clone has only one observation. CDR3 nucleotide sequence: TGTGCCACCAGCTTTCTACTTGGGGGTTTGGAGCAGTACTTC. Its protein product is CATSFLLGGLEQYF. The chain combines TRBV15 with TRBJ2-7; TRBD1 or TRBD2 may be the D gene (5 bases each). Germline lookup yields CDR1 LNHNV and CDR2 YYDKDF (reference sequence). CDR3 length: 14 amino acids. V lost 5 bases and J lost 7, with 18 bases in between.

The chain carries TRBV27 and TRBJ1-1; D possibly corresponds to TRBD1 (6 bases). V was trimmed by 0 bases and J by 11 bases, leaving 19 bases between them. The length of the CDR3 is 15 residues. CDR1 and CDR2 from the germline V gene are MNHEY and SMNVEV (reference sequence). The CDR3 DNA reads TGTGCCAGCAGTTTATCTGCCTACAGGGAGGTAGGGGCTTTCTTT. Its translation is CASSLSAYREVGAFF.

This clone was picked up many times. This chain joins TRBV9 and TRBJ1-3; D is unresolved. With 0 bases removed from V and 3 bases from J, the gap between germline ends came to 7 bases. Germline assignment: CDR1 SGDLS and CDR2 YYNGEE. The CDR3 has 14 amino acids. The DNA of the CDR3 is TGTGCCAGCAGCGTAGTGTCAGATGGAAACACCATATATTTT. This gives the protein CASSVVSDGNTIYF.

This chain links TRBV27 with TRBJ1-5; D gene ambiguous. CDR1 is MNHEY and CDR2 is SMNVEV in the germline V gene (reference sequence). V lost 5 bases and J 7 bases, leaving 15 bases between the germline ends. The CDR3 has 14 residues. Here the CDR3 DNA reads TGTGCCAGCAGTCCCCCCGGGGTGTCCCAGCCCCAGCATTTT. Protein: CASSPPGVSQPQHF.

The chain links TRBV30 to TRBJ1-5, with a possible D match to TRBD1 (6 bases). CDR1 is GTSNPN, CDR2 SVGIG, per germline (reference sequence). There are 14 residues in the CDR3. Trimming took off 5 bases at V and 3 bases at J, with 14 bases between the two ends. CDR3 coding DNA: TGTGCCTGGGGATTACAGGGACTCAATCAGCCCCAGCATTTT. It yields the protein CAWGLQGLNQPQHF.

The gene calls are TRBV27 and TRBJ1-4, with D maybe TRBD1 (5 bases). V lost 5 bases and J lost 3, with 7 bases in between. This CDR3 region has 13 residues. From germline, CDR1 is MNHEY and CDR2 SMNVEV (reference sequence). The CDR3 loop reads CASSRGPNEKLFF. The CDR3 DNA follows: TGTGCCAGCAGTAGGGGACCTAATGAAAAACTGTTTTTT.

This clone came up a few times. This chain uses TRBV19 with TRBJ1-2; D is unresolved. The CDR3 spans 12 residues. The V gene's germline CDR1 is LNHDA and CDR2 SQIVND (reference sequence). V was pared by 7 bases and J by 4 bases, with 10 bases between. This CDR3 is CASTPDFYGYTF. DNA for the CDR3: TGTGCCAGTACCCCCGACTTCTATGGCTACACCTTC.

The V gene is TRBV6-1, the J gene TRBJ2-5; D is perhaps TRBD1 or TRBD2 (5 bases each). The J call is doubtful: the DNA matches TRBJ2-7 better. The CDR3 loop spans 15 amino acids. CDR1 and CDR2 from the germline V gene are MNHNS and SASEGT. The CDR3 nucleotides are TGTGCCAGCAGTGATGGGTTCGTAGGGACCTCCGAGCAGTACTTC. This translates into CASSDGFVGTSEQYF.

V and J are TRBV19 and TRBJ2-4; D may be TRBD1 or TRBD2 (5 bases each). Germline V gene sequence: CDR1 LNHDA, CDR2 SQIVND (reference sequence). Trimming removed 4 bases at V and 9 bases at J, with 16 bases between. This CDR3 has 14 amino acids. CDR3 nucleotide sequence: TGTGCCAGTAGTAGGCCAGGGACGTTTGGCATTCAGTACTTC. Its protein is CASSRPGTFGIQYF.

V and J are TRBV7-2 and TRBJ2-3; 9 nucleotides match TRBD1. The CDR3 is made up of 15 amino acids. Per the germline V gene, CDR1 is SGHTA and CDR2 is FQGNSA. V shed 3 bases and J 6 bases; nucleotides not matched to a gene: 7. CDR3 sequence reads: CASSLDRGVADTQYF. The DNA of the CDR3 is TGTGCCAGCAGCTTGGACAGGGGTGTAGCGGATACGCAGTATTTT.

The DNA for the CDR3 is TGTGCCAGCAGCTTCTTGACTAGCGGGACGCTCACCGGGGAGCTGTTTTTT. Its translation: CASSFLTSGTLTGELFF. The gene calls are TRBV7-8 and TRBJ2-2; 11 nucleotides agree with TRBD2. Per germline, CDR1 SGHVS and CDR2 FQNEAQ. The CDR3 length is 17 residues. V lost 3 bases, J lost 4 bases, and 7 bases stayed unmatched.

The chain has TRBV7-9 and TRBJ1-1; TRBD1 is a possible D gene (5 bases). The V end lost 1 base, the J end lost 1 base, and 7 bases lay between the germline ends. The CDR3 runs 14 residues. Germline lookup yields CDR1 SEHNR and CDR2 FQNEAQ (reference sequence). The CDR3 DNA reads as TGTGCCAGCAGCTTAGGCGGGGGGAACACTGAAGCTTTCTTT. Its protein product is CASSLGGGNTEAFF.

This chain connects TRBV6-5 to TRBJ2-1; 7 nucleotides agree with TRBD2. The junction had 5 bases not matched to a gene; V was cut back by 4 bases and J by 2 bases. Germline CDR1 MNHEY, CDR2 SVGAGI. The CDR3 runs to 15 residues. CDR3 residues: CASSWEGSPYNEQFF. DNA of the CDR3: TGTGCCAGCAGTTGGGAGGGTTCCCCCTACAATGAGCAGTTCTTC.

The CDR3 loop reads CASSWGAGGSTDTQYF. The CDR3 DNA is TGTGCCAGCAGTTGGGGAGCGGGAGGGAGCACAGATACGCAGTATTTT. The V gene is TRBV6-5, the J gene TRBJ2-3, with 10 bases that match TRBD2. Per the germline V gene, CDR1 is MNHEY and CDR2 is SVGAGI. This CDR3 spans 16 amino acids. The junction had 4 bases not matched to a gene; V was cut back by 4 bases and J by 0 bases.

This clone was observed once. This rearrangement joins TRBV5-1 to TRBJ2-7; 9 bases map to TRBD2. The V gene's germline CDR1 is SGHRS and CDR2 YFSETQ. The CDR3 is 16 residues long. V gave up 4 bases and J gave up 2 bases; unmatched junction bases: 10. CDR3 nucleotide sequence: TGCGCCAGCAGCGGGGGCCTAGCGGGAACCCCCTACGAGCAGTACTTC. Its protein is CASSGGLAGTPYEQYF.

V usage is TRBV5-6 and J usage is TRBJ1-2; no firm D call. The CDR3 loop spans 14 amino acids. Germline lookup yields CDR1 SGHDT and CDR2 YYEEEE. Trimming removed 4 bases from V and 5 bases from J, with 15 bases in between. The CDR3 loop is CASSPDVLGYGYTF. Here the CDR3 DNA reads TGTGCCAGCAGCCCAGACGTCCTGGGGTATGGCTACACCTTC.

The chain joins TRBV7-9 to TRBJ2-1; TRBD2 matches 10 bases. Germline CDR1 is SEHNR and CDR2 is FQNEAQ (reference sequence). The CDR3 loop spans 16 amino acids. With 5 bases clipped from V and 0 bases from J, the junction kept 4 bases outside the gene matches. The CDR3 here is CASSPGLARSYNEQFF. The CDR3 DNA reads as TGTGCCAGCAGCCCGGGACTAGCGCGCTCCTACAATGAGCAGTTCTTC.

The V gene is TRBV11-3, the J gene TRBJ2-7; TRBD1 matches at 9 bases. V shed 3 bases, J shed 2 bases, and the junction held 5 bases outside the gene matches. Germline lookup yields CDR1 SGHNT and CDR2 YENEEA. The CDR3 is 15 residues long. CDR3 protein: CASSFGRTGAYEQYF. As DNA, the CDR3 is TGTGCCAGCAGCTTCGGGCGGACAGGGGCCTACGAGCAGTACTTC.

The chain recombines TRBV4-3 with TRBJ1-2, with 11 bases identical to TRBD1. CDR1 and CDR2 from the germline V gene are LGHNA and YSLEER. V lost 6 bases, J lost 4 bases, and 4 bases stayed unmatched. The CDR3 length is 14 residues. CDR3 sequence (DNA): TGCGCCAGCAGTCGGGACAGGGGGATCTATGGCTACACCTTC. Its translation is CASSRDRGIYGYTF.

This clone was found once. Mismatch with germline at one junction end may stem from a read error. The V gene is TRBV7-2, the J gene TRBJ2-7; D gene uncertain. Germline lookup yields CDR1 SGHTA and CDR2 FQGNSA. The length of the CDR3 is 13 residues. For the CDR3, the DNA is TGTGCCAGCAGCTTAGGCCTGACCATCGAGCAGCACTTC. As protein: CASSLGLTIEQHF.

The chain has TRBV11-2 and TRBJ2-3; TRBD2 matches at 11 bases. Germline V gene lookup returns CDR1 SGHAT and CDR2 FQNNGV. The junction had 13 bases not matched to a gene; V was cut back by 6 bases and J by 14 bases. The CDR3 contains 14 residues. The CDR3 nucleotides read TGTGCCAGCAGGAGTACACTACTAGCGGGAGACCCGTATTTT. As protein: CASRSTLLAGDPYF.

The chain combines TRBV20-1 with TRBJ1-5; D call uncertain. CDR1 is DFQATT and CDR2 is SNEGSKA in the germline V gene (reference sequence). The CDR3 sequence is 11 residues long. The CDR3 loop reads CRAPNGEPQHF. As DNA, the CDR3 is TGCAGGGCCCCCAACGGGGAGCCCCAGCATTTT.

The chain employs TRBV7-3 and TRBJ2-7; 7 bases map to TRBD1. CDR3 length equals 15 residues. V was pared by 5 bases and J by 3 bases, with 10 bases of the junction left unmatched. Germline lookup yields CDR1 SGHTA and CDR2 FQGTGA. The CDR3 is CASSPAGGQHYEQYF. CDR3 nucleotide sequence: TGTGCCAGCAGCCCGGCAGGGGGACAGCACTACGAGCAGTACTTC.

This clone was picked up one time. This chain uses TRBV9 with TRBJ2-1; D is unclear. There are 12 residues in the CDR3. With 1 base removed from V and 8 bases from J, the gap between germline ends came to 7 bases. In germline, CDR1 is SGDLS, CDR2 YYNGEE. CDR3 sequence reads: CASSVRVDEQFF. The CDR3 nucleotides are TGTGCCAGCAGCGTAAGGGTCGATGAGCAGTTCTTC.

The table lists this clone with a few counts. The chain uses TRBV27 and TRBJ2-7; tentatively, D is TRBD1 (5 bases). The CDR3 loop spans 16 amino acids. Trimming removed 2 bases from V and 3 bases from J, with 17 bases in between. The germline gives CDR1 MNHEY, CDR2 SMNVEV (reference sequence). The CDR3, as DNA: TGTGCCAGCAGTTTAGGGGATCCTGGGGCCGGCTACGAGCAGTACTTC. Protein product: CASSLGDPGAGYEQYF.

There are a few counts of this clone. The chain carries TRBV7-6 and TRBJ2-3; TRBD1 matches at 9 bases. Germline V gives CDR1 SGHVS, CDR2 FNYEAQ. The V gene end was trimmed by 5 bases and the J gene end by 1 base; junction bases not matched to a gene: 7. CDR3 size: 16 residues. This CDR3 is CASSLPRDRGTDTQYF. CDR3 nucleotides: TGTGCCAGCAGCCTGCCGCGGGACAGGGGCACAGATACGCAGTATTTT.

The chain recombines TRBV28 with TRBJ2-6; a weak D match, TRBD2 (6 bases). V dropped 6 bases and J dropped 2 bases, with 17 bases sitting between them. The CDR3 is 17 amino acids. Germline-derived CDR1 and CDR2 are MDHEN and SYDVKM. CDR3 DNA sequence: TGTGCCAGCAGACTTAGGGACTCCGTGGCTGGGGCCAACGTCCTGACTTTC. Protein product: CASRLRDSVAGANVLTF.

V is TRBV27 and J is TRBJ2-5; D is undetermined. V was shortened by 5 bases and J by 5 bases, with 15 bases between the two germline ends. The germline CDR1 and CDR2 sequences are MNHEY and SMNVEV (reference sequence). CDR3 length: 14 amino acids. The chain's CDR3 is CASSPSEIGETQYF. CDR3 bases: TGTGCCAGCAGTCCGAGCGAAATAGGCGAGACCCAGTACTTC.

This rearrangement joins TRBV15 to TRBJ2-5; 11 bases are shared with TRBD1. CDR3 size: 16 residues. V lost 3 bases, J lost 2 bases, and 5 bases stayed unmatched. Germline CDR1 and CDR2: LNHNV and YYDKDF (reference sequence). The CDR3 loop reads CATSRGTGGQQETQYF. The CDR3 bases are TGTGCCACCAGCAGGGGGACAGGGGGGCAACAAGAGACCCAGTACTTC.

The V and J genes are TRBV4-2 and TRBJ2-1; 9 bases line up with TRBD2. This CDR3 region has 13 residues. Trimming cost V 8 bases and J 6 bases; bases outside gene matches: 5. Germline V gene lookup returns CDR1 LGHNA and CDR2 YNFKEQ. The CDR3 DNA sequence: TGTGCCAGCCAGGGTAGCGGGAGCAATGAGCAGTTCTTC. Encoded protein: CASQGSGSNEQFF.

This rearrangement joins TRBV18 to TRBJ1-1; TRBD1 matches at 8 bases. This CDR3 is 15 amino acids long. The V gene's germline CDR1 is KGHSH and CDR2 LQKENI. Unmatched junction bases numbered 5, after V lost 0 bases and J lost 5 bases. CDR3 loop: CASSPPSRGRTEAFF. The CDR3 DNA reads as TGTGCCAGCTCACCACCGAGCAGGGGGCGAACTGAAGCTTTCTTT.